The source of this TCR beta chain is a study of CD8+ T cells in alopecia areata. Study results and limitations: Clonality exceeded that of normal scalp in lesional scalp, most notably in alopecia totalis/universalis.

In each case, RNA was isolated and then reverse transcribed into cDNA as the sequencing template. Clones were sequenced by immunoSEQ multiplex PCR, and TCRdb holds only the in-frame ones, with some missing. This sample has approximately 110,000 clones, with approximately 54% found just once. Treatment specified: oral pan-JAK inhibitor, 5-10 mg twice daily. Worth noting for this clone: Its target is unknown.

The specimen was CD8+ T cells sorted from blood, collected at week 24, from a patient treated with tofacitinib. The TCR originated in a human donor with alopecia areata.

The CDR3 region is CASSQDWGEQYF. Here the CDR3 DNA reads TGCGCCAGCAGCCAAGATTGGGGGGAGCAGTACTTC. The V and J genes are TRBV4-3 and TRBJ2-7; D could derive from TRBD1 or TRBD2 (5 bases each). V was clipped by 0 bases and J by 7 bases, with 7 bases between them. The CDR3 has 12 amino acids. CDR1 is LGHNA and CDR2 is YSLEER in the germline V gene.